One and the same sample provided the 5 T cell receptor beta chains below, sequenced in a study of blood T cell repertoires in COVID-19. Using immunoSEQ multiplex PCR, the repertoire was profiled, and TCRdb retains in-frame clones only, with some absent. The sample contains 150,000 to 180,000 clones, about 81% of which appear only once. Material: PBMCs or T cells enriched from blood (not recorded which). The source of these receptors is a man aged 45-65 years who had recovered from COVID-19.

This clone showed up just once. CDR3 in amino acids: CASSPGVGNSPLHF. CDR3 bases: TGTGCCAGCAGCCCGGGGGTGGGGAATTCACCCCTCCACTTT. The rearrangement uses TRBV5-6 and TRBJ1-6; D might be TRBD1 (5 bases). The CDR3 extends over 14 amino acids. Per the germline V gene, CDR1 is SGHDT and CDR2 is YYEEEE. Trimming removed 4 bases from V and 7 bases from J, with 12 bases in between. Combining the CDR3 with reference TRBV5-6 and TRBJ1-6 gives the whole variable domain DAGVTQSPTHLIKTRGQQVTLRCSPKSGHDTVSWYQQALGQGPQFIFQYYEEEERQRGNFPDRFSGHQFPNYSSELNVNALLLGDSALYLCASSPGVGNSPLHFGNGTRLTVT.

J is TRBJ1-5 and V is TRBV3-1 (or the pseudogene TRBV3-2); TRBD1 matches at 10 bases. Germline-derived CDR1 and CDR2 are LGHDT and YNNKEL (reference sequence). The CDR3 contains 15 residues. Trimming cost V 4 bases and J 3 bases; bases outside gene matches: 3. DNA of the CDR3: TGTGCCAGCAGCCTAGGGACAGGGGTCAATCAGCCCCAGCATTTT. It is translated as CASSLGTGVNQPQHF.

This chain joins TRBV10-3 and TRBJ1-6; 7 positions agree with TRBD1. Unmatched junction bases numbered 6, after V lost 8 bases and J lost 8 bases. CDR1 is ENHRY, CDR2 SYGVKD, per germline. There are 13 residues in the CDR3. CDR3 residues: CAIGDRVDSPLHF. In nucleotides, the CDR3 is TGTGCCATCGGCGACAGGGTTGATTCACCCCTCCACTTT.

The gene calls are TRBV18 and TRBJ1-1, with 7 bases lining up with TRBD1. V gave up 8 bases and J gave up 4 bases; unmatched junction bases: 7. CDR1 is KGHSH and CDR2 is LQKENI in the germline V gene. This CDR3 spans 13 amino acids. CDR3 bases: TGTGCCAGCCGAGGGGGCGCGAGCACTGAAGCTTTCTTT. This translates into CASRGGASTEAFF.

The rearrangement links TRBV5-1 to TRBJ2-2, with D possibly TRBD1 on 7 matching bases. This CDR3 spans 15 amino acids. Trimming took 1 base from V and 4 from J, leaving 11 bases between them. Germline V lookup: CDR1 SGHRS, CDR2 YFSETQ. CDR3 protein: CASSLRQGGTGELFF. In nucleotides, the CDR3 is TGCGCCAGCAGCTTGAGACAGGGAGGCACCGGGGAGCTGTTTTTT.